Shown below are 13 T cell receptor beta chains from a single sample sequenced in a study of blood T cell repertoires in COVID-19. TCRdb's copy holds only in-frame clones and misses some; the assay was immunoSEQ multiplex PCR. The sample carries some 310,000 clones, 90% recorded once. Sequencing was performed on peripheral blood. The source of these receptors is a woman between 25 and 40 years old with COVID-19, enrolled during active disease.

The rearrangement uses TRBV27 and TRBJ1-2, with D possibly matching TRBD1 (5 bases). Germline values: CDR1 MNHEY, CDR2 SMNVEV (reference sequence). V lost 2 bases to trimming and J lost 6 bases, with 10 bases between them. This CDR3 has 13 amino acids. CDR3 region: CASSLIRVDGYTF. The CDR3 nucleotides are TGTGCCAGCAGTTTAATCAGGGTGGATGGCTACACCTTC.

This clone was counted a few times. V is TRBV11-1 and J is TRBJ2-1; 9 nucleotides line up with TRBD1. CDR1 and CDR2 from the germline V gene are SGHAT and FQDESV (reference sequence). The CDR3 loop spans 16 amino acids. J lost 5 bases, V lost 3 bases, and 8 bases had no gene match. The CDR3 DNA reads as TGTGCCAGCAGCTTCCATCTGGGACAGGGCAACAATGAGCAGTTCTTC. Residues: CASSFHLGQGNNEQFF.

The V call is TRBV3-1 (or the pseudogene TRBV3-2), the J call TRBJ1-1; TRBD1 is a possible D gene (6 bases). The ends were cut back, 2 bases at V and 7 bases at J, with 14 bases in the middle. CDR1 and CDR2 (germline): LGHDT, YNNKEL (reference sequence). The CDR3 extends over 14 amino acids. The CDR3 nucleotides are TGTGCCAGCAGCCAATCAGGGGTGGGGGTTGAAGCTTTCTTT. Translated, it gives CASSQSGVGVEAFF.

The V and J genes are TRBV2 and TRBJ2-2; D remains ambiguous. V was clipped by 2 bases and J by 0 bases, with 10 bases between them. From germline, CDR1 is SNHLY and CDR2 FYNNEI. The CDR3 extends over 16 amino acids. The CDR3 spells CASSERVVANTGELFF. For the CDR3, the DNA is TGTGCCAGCAGTGAACGTGTCGTCGCGAACACCGGGGAGCTGTTTTTT.

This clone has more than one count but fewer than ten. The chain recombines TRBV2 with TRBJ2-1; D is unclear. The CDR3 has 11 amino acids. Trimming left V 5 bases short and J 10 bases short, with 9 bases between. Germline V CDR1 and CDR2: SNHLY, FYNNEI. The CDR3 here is CASSRSKEQFF. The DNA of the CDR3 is TGTGCCAGCAGTCGGTCGAAGGAGCAGTTCTTC.

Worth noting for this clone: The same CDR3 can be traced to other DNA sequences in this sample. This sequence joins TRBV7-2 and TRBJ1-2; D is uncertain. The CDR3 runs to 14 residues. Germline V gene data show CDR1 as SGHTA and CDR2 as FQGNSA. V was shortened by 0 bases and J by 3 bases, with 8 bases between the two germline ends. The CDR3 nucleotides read TGTGCCAGCAGCTTAGCCCCAGACTACTATGGCTACACCTTC. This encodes CASSLAPDYYGYTF.

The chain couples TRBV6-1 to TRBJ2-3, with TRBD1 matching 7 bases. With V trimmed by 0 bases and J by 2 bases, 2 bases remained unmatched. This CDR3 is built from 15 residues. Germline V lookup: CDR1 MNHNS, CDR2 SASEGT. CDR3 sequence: CASSEATGITDTQYF. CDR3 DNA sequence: TGTGCCAGCAGTGAAGCGACAGGGATCACAGATACGCAGTATTTT.

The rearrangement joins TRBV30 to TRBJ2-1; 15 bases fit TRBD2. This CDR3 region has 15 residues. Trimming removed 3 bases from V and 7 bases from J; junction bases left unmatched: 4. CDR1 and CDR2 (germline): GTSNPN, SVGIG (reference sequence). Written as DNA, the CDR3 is TGTGCCTGGAGCAAAGGGACTAGCGGGAGGAATGAGCAGTTCTTC. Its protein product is CAWSKGTSGRNEQFF.

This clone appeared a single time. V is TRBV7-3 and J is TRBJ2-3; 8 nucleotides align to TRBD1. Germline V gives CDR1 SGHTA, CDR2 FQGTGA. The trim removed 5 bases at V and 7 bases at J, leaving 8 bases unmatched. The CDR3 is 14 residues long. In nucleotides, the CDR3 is TGTGCCAGCAGCCCTTCGGGACAGGCAAATACGCAGTATTTT. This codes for CASSPSGQANTQYF.

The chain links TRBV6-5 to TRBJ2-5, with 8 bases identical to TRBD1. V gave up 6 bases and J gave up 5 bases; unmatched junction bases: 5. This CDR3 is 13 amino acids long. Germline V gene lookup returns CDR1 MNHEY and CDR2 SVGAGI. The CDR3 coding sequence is TGTGCCAGCAGCCGGGACAGGAGGGAGACCCAGTACTTC. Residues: CASSRDRRETQYF.

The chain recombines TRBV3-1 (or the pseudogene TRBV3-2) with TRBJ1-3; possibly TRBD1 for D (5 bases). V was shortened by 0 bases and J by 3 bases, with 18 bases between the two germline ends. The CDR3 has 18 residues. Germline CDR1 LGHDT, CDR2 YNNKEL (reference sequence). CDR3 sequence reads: CASSQDLAGKARGNTIYF. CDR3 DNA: TGTGCCAGCAGCCAAGATTTGGCAGGGAAAGCCCGTGGAAACACCATATATTTT.

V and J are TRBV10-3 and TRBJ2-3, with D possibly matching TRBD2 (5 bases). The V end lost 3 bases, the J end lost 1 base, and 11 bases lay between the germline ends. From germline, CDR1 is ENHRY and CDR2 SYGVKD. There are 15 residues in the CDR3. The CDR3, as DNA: TGTGCCATCAGTGAACGAGGGATTGGCACAGATACGCAGTATTTT. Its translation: CAISERGIGTDTQYF.

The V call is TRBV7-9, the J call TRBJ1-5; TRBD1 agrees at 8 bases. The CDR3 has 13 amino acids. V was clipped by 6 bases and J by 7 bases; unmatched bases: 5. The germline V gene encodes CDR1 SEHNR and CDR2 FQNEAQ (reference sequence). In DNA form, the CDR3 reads TGTGCCAGCAGACAGGGGGACGGGCAGCCCCAGCATTTT. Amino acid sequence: CASRQGDGQPQHF.